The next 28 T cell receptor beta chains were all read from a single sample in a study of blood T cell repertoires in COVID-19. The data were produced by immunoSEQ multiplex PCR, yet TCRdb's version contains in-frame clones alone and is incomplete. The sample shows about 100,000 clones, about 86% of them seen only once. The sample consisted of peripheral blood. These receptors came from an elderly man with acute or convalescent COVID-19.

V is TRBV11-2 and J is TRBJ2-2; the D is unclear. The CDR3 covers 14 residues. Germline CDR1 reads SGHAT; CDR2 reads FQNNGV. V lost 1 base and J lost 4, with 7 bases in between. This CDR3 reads CASSLVSGTGELFF. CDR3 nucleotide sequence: TGTGCCAGCAGCTTAGTATCCGGCACCGGGGAGCTGTTTTTT.

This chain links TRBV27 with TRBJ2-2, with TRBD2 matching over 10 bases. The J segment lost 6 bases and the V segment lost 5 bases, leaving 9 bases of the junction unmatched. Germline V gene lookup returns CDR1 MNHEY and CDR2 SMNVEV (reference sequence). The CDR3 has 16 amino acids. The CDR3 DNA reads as TGTGCCAGCAGTCCACTAGCGGGAAGGGGCCCCGGGGAGCTGTTTTTT. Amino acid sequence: CASSPLAGRGPGELFF.

CDR3 residues: CASSLSSGVGGNTIYF. The CDR3 coding sequence is TGTGCCAGCAGTTTGTCATCGGGGGTGGGAGGAAACACCATATATTTT. The chain links TRBV28 to TRBJ1-3; TRBD1 might be the D (5 bases). The CDR3 is 16 residues long. Germline CDR1 MDHEN, CDR2 SYDVKM. Deletions cut 3 bases from V and 4 bases from J, with 16 bases between.

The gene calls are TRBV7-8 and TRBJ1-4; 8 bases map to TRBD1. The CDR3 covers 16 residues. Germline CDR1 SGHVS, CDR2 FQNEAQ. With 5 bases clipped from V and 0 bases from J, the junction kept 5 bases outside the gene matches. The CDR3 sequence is CASSPGTGTTNEKLFF. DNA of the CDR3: TGTGCCAGCAGCCCTGGGACAGGTACAACTAATGAAAAACTGTTTTTT.

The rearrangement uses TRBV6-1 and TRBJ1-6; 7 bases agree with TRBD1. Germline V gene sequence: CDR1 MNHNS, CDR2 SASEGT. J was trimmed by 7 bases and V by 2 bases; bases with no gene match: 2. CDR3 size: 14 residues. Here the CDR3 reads CASSENRGNSPLHF. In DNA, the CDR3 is TGTGCCAGCAGTGAAAACAGGGGAAATTCACCCCTCCACTTT.

The CDR3 region has the DNA TGCAGCGTCCCTAAGGGAAGTAGCGGGCTCACAGATACGCAGTATTTT. Protein: CSVPKGSSGLTDTQYF. The chain employs TRBV29-1 and TRBJ2-3, with 7 positions matching TRBD2. V was pared by 6 bases and J by 2 bases, with 14 bases of the junction left unmatched. Germline CDR1 is SQVTM and CDR2 is ANQGSEA. This CDR3 is 16 amino acids long.

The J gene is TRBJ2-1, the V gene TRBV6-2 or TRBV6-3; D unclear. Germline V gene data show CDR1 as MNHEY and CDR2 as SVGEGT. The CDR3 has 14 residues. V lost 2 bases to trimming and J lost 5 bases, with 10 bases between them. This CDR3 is CASSYETTNNEQFF. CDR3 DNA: TGTGCCAGCAGTTACGAGACAACCAACAATGAGCAGTTCTTC.

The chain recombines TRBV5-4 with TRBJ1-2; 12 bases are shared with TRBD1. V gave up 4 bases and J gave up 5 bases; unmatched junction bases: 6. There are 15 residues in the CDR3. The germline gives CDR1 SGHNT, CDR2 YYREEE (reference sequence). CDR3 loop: CASSPAGQGAYGYTF. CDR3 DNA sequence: TGTGCCAGCAGCCCAGCGGGACAGGGGGCGTATGGCTACACCTTC.

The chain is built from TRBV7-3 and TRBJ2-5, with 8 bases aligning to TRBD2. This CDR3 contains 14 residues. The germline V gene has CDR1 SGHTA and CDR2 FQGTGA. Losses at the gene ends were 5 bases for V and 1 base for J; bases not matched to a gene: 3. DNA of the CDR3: TGTGCCAGCAGCCCCGGGGGGGCCCAAGAGACCCAGTACTTC. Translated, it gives CASSPGGAQETQYF.

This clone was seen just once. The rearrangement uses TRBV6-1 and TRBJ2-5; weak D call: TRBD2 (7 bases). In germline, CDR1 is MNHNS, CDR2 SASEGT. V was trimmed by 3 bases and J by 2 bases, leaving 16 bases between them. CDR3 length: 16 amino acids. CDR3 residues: CASSDLYGGRQETQYF. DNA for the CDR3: TGTGCCAGCAGTGATCTCTACGGGGGGCGACAAGAGACCCAGTACTTC.

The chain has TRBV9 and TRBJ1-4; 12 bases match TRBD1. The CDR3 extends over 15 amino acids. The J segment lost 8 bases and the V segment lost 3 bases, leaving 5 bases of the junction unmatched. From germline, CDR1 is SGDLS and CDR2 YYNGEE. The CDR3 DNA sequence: TGTGCCAGCAGCGCAGGGACAGGGGGCGAAGAAAAACTGTTTTTT. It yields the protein CASSAGTGGEEKLFF.

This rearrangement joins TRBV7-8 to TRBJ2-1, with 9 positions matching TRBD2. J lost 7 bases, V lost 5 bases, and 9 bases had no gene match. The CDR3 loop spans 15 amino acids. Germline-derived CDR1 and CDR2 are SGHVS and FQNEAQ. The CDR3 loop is CASSPTGTSWNEQFF. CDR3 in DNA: TGTGCCAGCAGCCCAACCGGGACTAGCTGGAATGAGCAGTTCTTC.

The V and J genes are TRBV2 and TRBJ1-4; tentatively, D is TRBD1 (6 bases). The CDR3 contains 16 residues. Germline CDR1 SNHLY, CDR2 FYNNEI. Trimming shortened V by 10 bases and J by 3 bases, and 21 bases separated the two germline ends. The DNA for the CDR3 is TGTGCCAACAGCCGTTCTCTGGACAGCTCTAATGAAAAACTGTTTTTT. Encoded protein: CANSRSLDSSNEKLFF.

Written as DNA, the CDR3 is TGTGCCAGTAGTTCCCAGGGGCTGGCCTACAATGAGCAGTTCTTC. Protein: CASSSQGLAYNEQFF. This chain joins TRBV19 and TRBJ2-1; TRBD1 is a possible D gene (6 bases). The V gene lost 5 bases and the J gene lost 2 bases, with 13 bases spanning the gap. The germline CDR1 and CDR2 sequences are LNHDA and SQIVND (reference sequence). The CDR3 runs to 15 residues.

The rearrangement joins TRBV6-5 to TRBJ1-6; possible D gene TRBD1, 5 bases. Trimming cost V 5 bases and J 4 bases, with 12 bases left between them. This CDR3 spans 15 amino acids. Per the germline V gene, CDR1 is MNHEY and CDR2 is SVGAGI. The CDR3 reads CASSLTDPYNSPLHF. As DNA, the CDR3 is TGTGCCAGCAGTCTGACAGATCCTTATAATTCACCCCTCCACTTT.

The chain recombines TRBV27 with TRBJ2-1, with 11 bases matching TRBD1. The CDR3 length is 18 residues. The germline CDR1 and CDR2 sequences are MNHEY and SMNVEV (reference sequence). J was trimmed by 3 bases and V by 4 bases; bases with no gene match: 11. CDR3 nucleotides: TGTGCCAGCAGTTCTCCGACTCCGGGACAGGGGGTCTACAATGAGCAGTTCTTC. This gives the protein CASSSPTPGQGVYNEQFF.

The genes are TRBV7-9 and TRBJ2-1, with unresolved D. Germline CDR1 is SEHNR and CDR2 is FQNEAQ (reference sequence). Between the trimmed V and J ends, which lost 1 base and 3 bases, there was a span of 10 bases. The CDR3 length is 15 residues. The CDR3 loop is CASSLVEADYNEQFF. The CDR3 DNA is TGTGCCAGCAGCTTAGTCGAAGCTGACTACAATGAGCAGTTCTTC.

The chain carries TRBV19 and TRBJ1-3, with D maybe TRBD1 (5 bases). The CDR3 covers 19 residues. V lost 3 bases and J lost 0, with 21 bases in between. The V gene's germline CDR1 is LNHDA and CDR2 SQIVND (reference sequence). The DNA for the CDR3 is TGTGCCAGTAGTATCTCCAGGGTTCTAGGGATACTCTCTGGAAACACCATATATTTT. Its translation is CASSISRVLGILSGNTIYF. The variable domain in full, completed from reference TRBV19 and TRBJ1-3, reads DGGITQSPKYLFRKEGQNVTLSCEQNLNHDAMYWYRQDPGQGLRLIYYSQIVNDFQKGDIAEGYSVSREKKESFPLTVTSAQKNPTAFYLCASSISRVLGILSGNTIYFGEGSWLTVV.

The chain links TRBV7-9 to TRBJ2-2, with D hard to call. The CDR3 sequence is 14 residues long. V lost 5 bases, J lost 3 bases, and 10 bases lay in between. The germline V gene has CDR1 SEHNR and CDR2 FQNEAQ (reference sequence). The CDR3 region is CASSRELDTGELFF. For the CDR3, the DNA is TGTGCCAGCAGCCGTGAGCTGGACACCGGGGAGCTGTTTTTT.

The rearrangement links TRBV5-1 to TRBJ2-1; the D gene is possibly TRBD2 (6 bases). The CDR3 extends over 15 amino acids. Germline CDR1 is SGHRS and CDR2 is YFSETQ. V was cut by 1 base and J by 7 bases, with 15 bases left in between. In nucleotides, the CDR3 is TGCGCCAGCAGCTTGAAGGGAGGCTGGGGAAATGAGCAGTTCTTC. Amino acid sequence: CASSLKGGWGNEQFF. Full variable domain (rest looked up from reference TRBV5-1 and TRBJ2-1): KAGVTQTPRYLIKTRGQQVTLSCSPISGHRSVSWYQQTPGQGLQFLFEYFSETQRNKGNFPGRFSGRQFSNSRSEMNVSTLELGDSALYLCASSLKGGWGNEQFFGPGTRLTVL.

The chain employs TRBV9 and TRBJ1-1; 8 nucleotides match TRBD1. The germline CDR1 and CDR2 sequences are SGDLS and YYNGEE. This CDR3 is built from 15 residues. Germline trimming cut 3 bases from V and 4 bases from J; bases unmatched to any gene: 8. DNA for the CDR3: TGTGCCAGCAGCGGAGTAGGACAGGGATCCACTGAAGCTTTCTTT. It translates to CASSGVGQGSTEAFF.

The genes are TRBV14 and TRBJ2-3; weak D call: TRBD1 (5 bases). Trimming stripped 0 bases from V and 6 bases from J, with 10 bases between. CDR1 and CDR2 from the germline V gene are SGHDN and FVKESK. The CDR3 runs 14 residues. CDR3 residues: CASSQDLGVDTQYF. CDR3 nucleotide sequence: TGTGCCAGCAGCCAAGATCTAGGGGTGGATACGCAGTATTTT.

This CDR3 reads CASSAGTSGMTGELFF. The CDR3 nucleotides are TGTGCCAGCAGCGCCGGGACTAGCGGGATGACCGGGGAGCTGTTTTTT. The chain has TRBV9 and TRBJ2-2; TRBD2 aligns across 13 bases. The germline V gene has CDR1 SGDLS and CDR2 YYNGEE. J gave up 5 bases and V 3 bases, and 4 bases lay outside the gene matches. CDR3 length equals 16 residues.

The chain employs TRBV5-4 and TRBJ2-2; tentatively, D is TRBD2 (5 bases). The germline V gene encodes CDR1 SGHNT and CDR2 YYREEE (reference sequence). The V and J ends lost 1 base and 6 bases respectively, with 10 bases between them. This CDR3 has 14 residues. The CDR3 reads CASSLWLGAGELFF. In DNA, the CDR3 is TGTGCCAGCAGCTTGTGGTTGGGAGCCGGGGAGCTGTTTTTT.

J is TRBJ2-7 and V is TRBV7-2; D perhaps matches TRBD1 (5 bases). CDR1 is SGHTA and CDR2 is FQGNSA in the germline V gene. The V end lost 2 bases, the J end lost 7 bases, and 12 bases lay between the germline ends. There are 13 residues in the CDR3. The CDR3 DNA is TGTGCCAGCAGCTTACAGGGTTTGGGAGAGCAGTACTTC. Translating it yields CASSLQGLGEQYF.

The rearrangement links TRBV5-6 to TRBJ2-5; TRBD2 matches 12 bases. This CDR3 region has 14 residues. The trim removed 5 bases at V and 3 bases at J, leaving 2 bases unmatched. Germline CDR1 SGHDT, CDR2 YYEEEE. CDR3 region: CASSPSGREETQYF. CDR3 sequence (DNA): TGTGCCAGCAGTCCTAGCGGGAGGGAAGAGACCCAGTACTTC.

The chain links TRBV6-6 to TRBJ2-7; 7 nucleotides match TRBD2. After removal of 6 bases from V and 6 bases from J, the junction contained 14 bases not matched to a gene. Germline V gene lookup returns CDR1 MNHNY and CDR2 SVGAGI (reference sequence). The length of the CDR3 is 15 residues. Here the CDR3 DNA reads TGTGCCAGCAGCCCCGAGCGGGATCGATTGGGCGAGCAGTACTTC. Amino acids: CASSPERDRLGEQYF.

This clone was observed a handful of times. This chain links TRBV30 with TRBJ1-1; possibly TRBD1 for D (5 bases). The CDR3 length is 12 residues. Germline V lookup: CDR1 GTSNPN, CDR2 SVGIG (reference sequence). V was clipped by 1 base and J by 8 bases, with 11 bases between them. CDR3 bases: TGTGCCTGGAGTGAAGGGGTCGGGGAAGCTTTCTTT. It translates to CAWSEGVGEAFF.